The 24 T cell receptor beta chains reported below all come from one sample, sequenced in a study of cytomegalovirus exposure and HLA in healthy donors. Vbeta (60) and Jbeta (13) primers were used in the PCR. Here immunoSEQ multiplex PCR was the method, and the copy in TCRdb shows in-frame clones only, minus some. The table lists roughly 80,000 clones, around 74% of them singletons, with about 6.2% in the top ten. The sample consisted of PBMCs. All receptors derive from a woman in her forties or fifties in good health and CMV-seropositive.

V is TRBV10-2 and J is TRBJ1-1, with D uncertain. Per germline, CDR1 WSHSY and CDR2 SAAADI. The CDR3 is 13 amino acids. Trimming took 2 bases from V and 4 from J, leaving 8 bases between them. CDR3 DNA: TGCGCCAGCAGTGAGGGTTTTAGCACTGAAGCTTTCTTT. It codes for CASSEGFSTEAFF.

The rearrangement joins TRBV5-5 to TRBJ1-1; 11 bases map to TRBD1. The germline V gene has CDR1 SGHKS and CDR2 YYEKEE (reference sequence). V gave up 2 bases and J gave up 5 bases; unmatched junction bases: 2. The length of the CDR3 is 14 residues. For the CDR3, the DNA is TGTGCCAGCAGCTTAGGGACAGGGGGAACTGAAGCTTTCTTT. Protein product: CASSLGTGGTEAFF.

The chain is built from TRBV2 and TRBJ1-5; D might be TRBD1 (6 bases). Germline lookup yields CDR1 SNHLY and CDR2 FYNNEI. This CDR3 comprises 14 residues. V dropped 2 bases and J dropped 5 bases, with 10 bases sitting between them. Written as DNA, the CDR3 is TGTGCCAGCAGTGAACGTGAGGGGGATCAGCCCCAGCATTTT. It translates to CASSEREGDQPQHF.

CDR3 amino acids: CSVEGGLGQGIYEQYF. As DNA, the CDR3 is TGCAGCGTTGAAGGGGGGCTGGGACAGGGGATCTACGAGCAGTACTTC. The genes are TRBV29-1 and TRBJ2-7, with TRBD1 matching 10 bases. CDR1 and CDR2 from the germline V gene are SQVTM and ANQGSEA. The CDR3 sequence is 16 residues long. Trimming cost V 1 base and J 3 bases; bases outside gene matches: 9.

The CDR3 DNA reads TGTGCCAGCAGCGTAGGAGGCTACGGTTACACCTTC. Protein sequence: CASSVGGYGYTF. The chain is built from TRBV9 and TRBJ1-2; D is undetermined. V was cut by 0 bases and J by 11 bases, with 11 bases left in between. There are 12 residues in the CDR3. The germline V gene encodes CDR1 SGDLS and CDR2 YYNGEE. The complete variable domain, with remaining parts taken from reference TRBV9 and TRBJ1-2, reads DSGVTQTPKHLITATGQRVTLRCSPRSGDLSVYWYQQSLDQGLQFLIQYYNGEERAKGNILERFSAQQFPDLHSELNLSSLELGDSALYFCASSVGGYGYTFGSGTRLTVV.

This sequence joins TRBV7-9 and TRBJ2-6, with 7 nucleotides matching TRBD1. CDR3 length equals 16 residues. J lost 2 bases, V lost 6 bases, and 7 bases had no gene match. Per the germline V gene, CDR1 is SEHNR and CDR2 is FQNEAQ (reference sequence). This CDR3 reads CASSYFQGAGANVLTF. The CDR3 nucleotides read TGTGCCAGCAGTTACTTTCAGGGGGCTGGGGCCAACGTCCTGACTTTC.

The chain links TRBV6-6 to TRBJ1-4; the match to TRBD1 covers 7 bases. CDR3 length equals 16 residues. The germline V gene encodes CDR1 MNHNY and CDR2 SVGAGI (reference sequence). Trimming took 2 bases from V and 3 from J; bases not matched to a gene: 6. The CDR3: CASSYPGRGPNEKLFF. As DNA, the CDR3 is TGTGCCAGCAGTTACCCCGGTAGGGGGCCTAATGAAAAACTGTTTTTT.

The V call is TRBV15, the J call TRBJ2-6; D is perhaps TRBD1 (6 bases). Deletions cut 1 base from V and 0 bases from J, with 13 bases between. CDR3 length: 18 amino acids. Per the germline V gene, CDR1 is LNHNV and CDR2 is YYDKDF (reference sequence). For the CDR3, the DNA is TGTGCCACCAGCAGAGTTCGGACAGTCGGCTCTGGGGCCAACGTCCTGACTTTC. This sequence encodes CATSRVRTVGSGANVLTF. The whole variable domain, remainder taken from reference TRBV15 and TRBJ2-6, is DAMVIQNPRYQVTQFGKPVTLSCSQTLNHNVMYWYQQKSSQAPKLLFHYYDKDFNNEADTPDNFQSRRPNTSFCFLDIRSPGLGDTAMYLCATSRVRTVGSGANVLTFGAGSRLTVL.

The J gene is TRBJ2-2, the V gene TRBV7-6; TRBD1 aligns across 7 bases. Per the germline V gene, CDR1 is SGHVS and CDR2 is FNYEAQ. The V and J ends lost 5 bases and 5 bases, in that order; junction bases with no gene match: 5. This CDR3 comprises 14 residues. CDR3 coding DNA: TGTGCCAGCAGCCCTGACAGGGTGACCGGGGAGCTGTTTTTT. The encoded protein is CASSPDRVTGELFF.

This chain connects TRBV30 to TRBJ1-1; D possibly corresponds to TRBD1 (5 bases). Trimming removed 3 bases from V and 6 bases from J, with 11 bases in between. The CDR3 totals 12 residues. Looked up from germline, CDR1 is GTSNPN and CDR2 is SVGIG (reference sequence). CDR3 sequence (DNA): TGTGCCTGGAGATTAGGGGTCCCTGAAGCTTTCTTT. This sequence encodes CAWRLGVPEAFF.

This clone was picked up a small number of times. The chain employs TRBV28 and TRBJ2-3; perhaps TRBD2 as D (6 bases). The germline CDR1 and CDR2 sequences are MDHEN and SYDVKM. There are 13 residues in the CDR3. The germline V and J ends were trimmed by 8 bases and 2 bases, with 11 bases remaining between them. This CDR3 reads CASGGLDTDTQYF. CDR3 sequence (DNA): TGTGCCAGCGGGGGACTTGACACAGATACGCAGTATTTT.

The genes are TRBV6-5 and TRBJ1-5; perhaps TRBD1 as D (6 bases). Germline V gene sequence: CDR1 MNHEY, CDR2 SVGAGI. There are 13 residues in the CDR3. V lost 7 bases and J lost 11, with 18 bases in between. CDR3 loop: CASTTTGQGSQHF. The DNA for the CDR3 is TGTGCCAGCACCACCACAGGGCAAGGGTCCCAGCATTTT.

J is TRBJ1-4 and V is TRBV30; TRBD1 is a possible D gene (6 bases). V was cut by 5 bases and J by 2 bases, with 12 bases left in between. The CDR3 is 14 residues long. Germline V CDR1 and CDR2: GTSNPN, SVGIG (reference sequence). The CDR3 sequence is CAWEIRGTNEKLFF. CDR3 DNA sequence: TGTGCCTGGGAGATCAGGGGCACTAATGAAAAACTGTTTTTT.

The gene calls are TRBV5-1 and TRBJ1-1; TRBD1 matches at 7 bases. The CDR3 has 14 residues. V lost 4 bases and J lost 0; bases outside the gene matches: 3. Germline V gene data show CDR1 as SGHRS and CDR2 as YFSETQ. CDR3: CASSVGQLNTEAFF. Written as DNA, the CDR3 is TGCGCCAGCAGCGTGGGACAGTTGAACACTGAAGCTTTCTTT. Full variable domain (missing parts from reference TRBV5-1 and TRBJ1-1): KAGVTQTPRYLIKTRGQQVTLSCSPISGHRSVSWYQQTPGQGLQFLFEYFSETQRNKGNFPGRFSGRQFSNSRSEMNVSTLELGDSALYLCASSVGQLNTEAFFGQGTRLTVV.

This clone was seen only once. V usage is TRBV19 and J usage is TRBJ2-5; D might be TRBD2 (5 bases). Between the trimmed V and J ends, which lost 5 bases and 5 bases, there was a span of 15 bases. The CDR3 runs 14 residues. Germline V lookup: CDR1 LNHDA, CDR2 SQIVND (reference sequence). The CDR3 DNA sequence: TGTGCCAGTAGTTTTTTGGGTAGCGCGGAGACCCAGTACTTC. Protein: CASSFLGSAETQYF.

J is TRBJ1-1 and V is TRBV5-1; D possibly corresponds to TRBD1 (5 bases). V lost 4 bases, J lost 0 bases, and 19 bases lay in between. This CDR3 spans 17 amino acids. CDR1 SGHRS and CDR2 YFSETQ come from the germline V gene. The CDR3 protein is CASSPYGGGILNTEAFF. The CDR3, as DNA: TGCGCCAGCAGCCCCTACGGGGGGGGGATCCTGAACACTGAAGCTTTCTTT.

V and J are TRBV28 and TRBJ2-1, with TRBD1 matching over 9 bases. V lost 7 bases and J lost 5; bases outside the gene matches: 12. The germline CDR1 and CDR2 sequences are MDHEN and SYDVKM. CDR3 size: 16 residues. CDR3 residues: CASTPRGTGKDNEQFF. CDR3 in DNA: TGTGCCAGCACCCCCCGTGGGACAGGGAAGGACAATGAGCAGTTCTTC.

The chain employs TRBV9 and TRBJ2-1; 11 bases are a match to TRBD2. Germline CDR1 and CDR2: SGDLS and YYNGEE. The CDR3 is 15 amino acids. Trimming took 5 bases from V and 2 from J; bases not matched to a gene: 3. CDR3 protein: CASSLSGRAYNEQFF. DNA of the CDR3: TGTGCCAGCAGTCTTAGCGGGAGGGCCTACAATGAGCAGTTCTTC.

The chain has TRBV28 and TRBJ2-7, with D maybe TRBD2 (6 bases). The ends were cut back, 8 bases at V and 1 base at J, with 21 bases in the middle. This CDR3 contains 16 residues. Germline loops: CDR1 MDHEN, CDR2 SYDVKM. Here the CDR3 reads CASPPSGDSSSYEQYF. The CDR3, as DNA: TGTGCCAGCCCACCGTCCGGGGACTCCTCTTCCTACGAGCAGTACTTC.

DNA for the CDR3: TGTGCCAGCAGTGAATCCACAGGGGGGACCTACGAGCAGTACTTC. It translates to CASSESTGGTYEQYF. This chain joins TRBV6-1 and TRBJ2-7; TRBD1 aligns across 8 bases. In germline, CDR1 is MNHNS, CDR2 SASEGT. V shed 2 bases and J 2 bases; nucleotides not matched to a gene: 5. The CDR3 covers 15 residues.

The chain has TRBV6-5 and TRBJ1-2, with TRBD1 matching 8 bases. Trimming removed 8 bases from V and 8 bases from J; junction bases left unmatched: 10. Germline V gene sequence: CDR1 MNHEY, CDR2 SVGAGI. CDR3 size: 13 residues. CDR3 protein: CASHRQGRDGYTF. CDR3 nucleotides: TGTGCCAGCCACCGACAGGGGAGGGACGGCTACACCTTC.

The chain's CDR3 is CASSWGLADVEYF. DNA for the CDR3: TGTGCCAGCAGCTGGGGACTAGCGGACGTCGAGTACTTC. This chain links TRBV11-2 with TRBJ2-5; 11 bases agree with TRBD2. V lost 4 bases and J lost 12; bases outside the gene matches: 7. This CDR3 is built from 13 residues. Germline V CDR1 and CDR2: SGHAT, FQNNGV.

This clone was counted only a few times. The V gene is TRBV11-1, the J gene TRBJ2-7, with 13 bases fitting TRBD2. Germline CDR1 and CDR2: SGHAT and FQDESV (reference sequence). This CDR3 region has 15 residues. The junction had 5 bases not matched to a gene; V was cut back by 5 bases and J by 4 bases. The DNA for the CDR3 is TGTGCCAGCAGCGTGGGACTAGCGGGAATGTACGAGCAGTACTTC. This codes for CASSVGLAGMYEQYF. Combining the CDR3 with reference TRBV11-1 and TRBJ2-7 gives the whole variable domain EAEVAQSPRYKITEKSQAVAFWCDPISGHATLYWYRQILGQGPELLVQFQDESVVDDSQLPKDRFSAERLKGVDSTLKIQPAELGDSAMYLCASSVGLAGMYEQYFGPGTRLTVT.

J is TRBJ2-7 and V is TRBV12-5; no reliable D call. This CDR3 comprises 16 residues. Germline CDR1 reads LGHNT; CDR2 reads FRNRAP. Trimming removed 1 base from V and 4 bases from J, with 17 bases in between. CDR3 sequence reads: CASGLAISPGLYEQYF. CDR3 DNA: TGTGCTAGTGGTTTGGCGATTAGCCCTGGGTTATACGAGCAGTACTTC.